This note documents a single T cell receptor beta chain sequence. The antigen it binds to is not known. No base-level quality is on record; no much larger clone is a single base apart. This sample was included in a study of blood T cell repertoires in COVID-19 (TCRdb year 2020). A note on the overall study: The collaborator samples originated in the United States, Italy and Spain and spanned the acute and convalescent phases of COVID-19. The prospective study material was composed of cDNA or gDNA derived from T cells, B-cell-depleted T cells, or PBMCs. Deeply sampled blood TCRbeta repertoires from subjects exposed to, actively infected with, or recovered from COVID-19 were included in the dataset. The repertoires were made available in a free public database intended to serve as a resource for research on the immune response to SARS-CoV-2. The samples were drawn from two sources: the first 160 participants of the ongoing ImmuneRACE study, and about 1,300 subjects contributed by 6 global collaborators. A de-identified subject ID, COVID-19 status, age in years and sex were almost always included in the sample metadata. Where HLA class I and class II types were available, the types were taken from metadata supplied by the sample provider, not from assay-based typing.

TCRbeta CDR3 regions were amplified from genomic DNA using the immunoSEQ Assay, a bias-controlled multiplex PCR. The original methods were these. Nucleated cell counts per sample were estimated from amplification of reference gene primers within the assay. Sequence reads were collapsed and filtered to measure the absolute abundance of every unique TCRbeta CDR3 rearrangement. For each sample, productive Simpson clonality was calculated as the square root of Simpson's diversity index over productive rearrangements. The source is immuneACCESS, and TCRdb retained only in-frame sequences with V and J called. Part of the clones is not carried over; for the studies checked, unresolved V genes explain less than half of this, and the remainder is unexplained. Clonal size and the V and J genes are those of that table, whereas D and trimming came from the DNA. The sample records around 310,000 clones, about 91% of which are singletons. About 9.9% of the sample rests with the top ten.

From V the trimming removes 4 bases and from J it removes 2 bases, while the gene matches leave 2 bases of the junction unaccounted for. CDR1 LNHDA and CDR2 SQIVND were looked up in the germline V gene (reference sequence). Counted from cysteine to phenylalanine, this CDR3 has 14 amino acids. Only the CDR3 DNA stays, 42 bases, in frame from base 1. The investigation overall reported the following: The amount of clinical and demographic metadata varied by source and participant and was provided uncurated.

Participants in the prospective study were aged 18 to 89 years, lived in 24 United States geographic areas, and enrolled through a virtual design. To assign participants to cohorts, the prospective study relied on clinical history that participants themselves reported in a screening survey and a study questionnaire. Recovered participants in ImmuneRACE Cohort 3 were defined as having two consecutive negative NP/OP PCR tests, clearance from a healthcare professional, or resolution of symptoms. Each participant in the prospective study had whole blood, serum and a nasopharyngeal or oropharyngeal swab collected by mobile phlebotomists. Additional blood draws and questionnaires over an approximately 2-month period could optionally be provided by prospective study participants. Prospective study blood samples were shipped either frozen or at room temperature before DNA extraction.

The sequenced sample was PBMCs or T cells enriched from blood (not recorded which). The chain couples TRBV19 to TRBJ2-5; a stretch of 9 junction bases matches TRBD1. This sequence was found in a woman in her thirties or forties who had recovered from COVID-19. Here the CDR3 is given as CASSRTGDQETQYF. The DNA sequence follows: TGTGCCAGTAGTAGGACAGGGGATCAAGAGACCCAGTACTTC.